This T cell receptor beta chain appears in the sequencing data of a study of glioma-infiltrating T cells after dendritic cell vaccination. Points from the study as a whole: Only a small number of patients had complete blood and tumor samples.

Worth noting for this clone: Its antigen is not identified.

Blood PBMC samples: pre-vaccination, two weeks post third vaccination, and at tumor progression. Primers: 60 V beta forward and 13 J beta reverse. This table comes from immunoSEQ multiplex PCR, and its TCRdb copy is limited to in-frame clones, with some not included. The sample holds nearly 85,000 clones; 70% to 90% are singletons and the top ten take roughly 3.1%. Germline CDR1 and CDR2: GTSNPN and SVGIG (reference sequence). This CDR3 comprises 10 residues. V lost 5 bases to trimming and J lost 7 bases, with 5 bases between them. The sequenced sample was blood, obtained before dendritic cell vaccination. This sequence joins TRBV30 and TRBJ1-4; no clear D gene. The origin of this receptor is a human donor with glioblastoma. CDR3 sequence reads: CAWGLEKLFF. In DNA form, the CDR3 reads TGTGCCTGGGGGCTTGAAAAACTGTTTTTT. Supplemented by reference TRBV30 and TRBJ1-4, the full variable domain reads SQTIHQWPATLVQPVGSPLSLECTVEGTSNPNLYWYRQAAGRGLQLLFYSVGIGQISSEVPQNLSASRPQDRQFILSSKKLLLSDSGFYLCAWGLEKLFFGSGTQLSVL.